This is a list of T cell receptor beta chains from one sample in a study of vaccination effects on CD4 cells after COVID-19. TCRdb's table, derived via immunoSEQ multiplex PCR, lists solely in-frame clones and lacks some. The sample consists of under 55,000 clones, more than 65% of them appearing once. The antigens for these receptors are not known. Sequenced here: CD4+ T cells from PBMCs cultured without peptide, sampled after COVID-19 vaccination. These receptors all stem from a human donor who received a COVID-19 vaccine. The CDR3 runs from the conserved cysteine through the conserved F or W. D genes are given only for firm matches. Expanded clones get a size class; other rows say once, few or many, or leave the size out.

j_call,v_call,d_call,clone_size,cdr3_nt,cdr3_aa
TRBJ1-5,TRBV6-6,-,-,TGTGCCAGCAGTTACGGTGACCGTAATCAGCCCCAGCATTTT,CASSYGDRNQPQHF
TRBJ1-2,TRBV10-3,-,few,TGTGCCATCAGTGATATGGGCTATGGCTACACCTTC,CAISDMGYGYTF
TRBJ1-6,TRBV6-2/TRBV6-3,TRBD1,-,TGTGCCAGCAGTTACCGGACAGGGGTTGGTAATTCACCCCTCCACTTT,CASSYRTGVGNSPLHF
TRBJ1-1,TRBV18,-,few,TGTGCCAGCTCACCAAACCTTCAGGGCGGAGAACTAGACACTGAAGCTTTCTTT,CASSPNLQGGELDTEAFF
TRBJ1-5,TRBV7-9,TRBD1,few,TGTGCCAGCAGCTTAGGACAGGGAGGCCAGCCCCAGCATTTT,CASSLGQGGQPQHF
TRBJ1-4,TRBV4-1,-,-,TGCGCCAGCAGCCAATCTACGGGAGGGGTTGAAAAACTGTTTTTT,CASSQSTGGVEKLFF
TRBJ2-3,TRBV6-4,TRBD2,few,TGTGCCAGCAGTGGGACTAGCGGGGGGGCAGATACGCAGTATTTT,CASSGTSGGADTQYF
TRBJ2-1,TRBV24-1,TRBD2,-,TGTGCCACCAGTGATTTCACAGCGGGGCTAAATGAGCAGTTCTTC,CATSDFTAGLNEQFF
TRBJ2-7,TRBV7-9,-,-,TGTGCCAGCAGCTTAAGTAGGATCCAGGGAAGCTACGAGCAGTACTTC,CASSLSRIQGSYEQYF
TRBJ2-7,TRBV11-1,TRBD1,once,TGTGCCAGCAGCTTACTCAGGACAGGCGGACCCTACGAGCAGTACTTC,CASSLLRTGGPYEQYF
TRBJ2-1,TRBV18,-,-,TGTGCCAGCTCCCCCAGAGACAGTAATGAGCAGTTCTTC,CASSPRDSNEQFF
TRBJ2-3,TRBV13,-,-,TGTGCCAGCAGCTTATATCTCTGGGCGGATCAACCGGATACGCAGTATTTT,CASSLYLWADQPDTQYF
TRBJ1-6,TRBV5-6,TRBD1,-,TGTGCCAGCAGCGTCAATCCGGGACAGGGGACCTCACCCCTCCACTTT,CASSVNPGQGTSPLHF
TRBJ1-1,TRBV5-4,-,-,TGTGCCAGCAGCTTGGCAGGGAGGAGGAACACTGAAGCTTTCTTT,CASSLAGRRNTEAFF
TRBJ1-2,TRBV1,-,-,TGCACCAGCAGCCTGACAGGGCACAACTATGGCTACACCTTC,CTSSLTGHNYGYTF
TRBJ2-7,TRBV5-1,TRBD1,-,TGCGCCAGCAGCTCGACCGGGACAGGGTCCTACGAGCAGTACTTC,CASSSTGTGSYEQYF
TRBJ2-7,TRBV10-2,TRBD1,-,TGCGCCAGCAGTGATTCCGGGACAGTGAGCTCCTACGAGCAGTACTTC,CASSDSGTVSSYEQYF
TRBJ2-5,TRBV29-1,-,-,TGCAGCGTTGCTGCTGGGCGGGAGACCCAGTACTTC,CSVAAGRETQYF
TRBJ1-5,TRBV30,-,-,TGTGCCTGGAGTGCTAATTCAGATCAGCCCCAGCATTTT,CAWSANSDQPQHF
TRBJ2-3,TRBV5-4,TRBD2,few,TGTGCCAGCAGCTTAATAGCGGGAGGAAACACAGATACGCAGTATTTT,CASSLIAGGNTDTQYF
TRBJ2-1,TRBV19,TRBD2,-,TGTGCCAGTAGTATGCCCCGGGGACTAGCGGGAGTATCCTACAATGAGCAGTTCTTC,CASSMPRGLAGVSYNEQFF
TRBJ2-7,TRBV14,-,once,TGTGCCAGCAGCCAAGTCACTAGTGGGGAGCAGTACTTC,CASSQVTSGEQYF
TRBJ2-3,TRBV7-8,TRBD2,few,TGTGCCAGCAGCTTCCCTGGGCTAGCGGGAGTAGATACGCAGTATTTT,CASSFPGLAGVDTQYF
TRBJ2-1,TRBV5-5,TRBD1,-,TGTGCCAGCAGCTTGGTAGGGGGCGGTGAGCAGTTCTTC,CASSLVGGGEQFF
TRBJ2-2,TRBV2,TRBD2,-,TGTGCCAGCAGTGAACGGGCTAGCGGGACGAACACCGGGGAGCTGTTTTTT,CASSERASGTNTGELFF
TRBJ1-4,TRBV6-4,TRBD1,-,TGTGCCAGCAGTGAAGGAGGGGGCGCGGGAAAACTGTTTTTT,CASSEGGGAGKLFF
TRBJ1-4,TRBV19,-,-,TGTGCCAGTAGTATAGAAGGGCGTCTGATTGAAAAACTGTTTTTT,CASSIEGRLIEKLFF
TRBJ2-1,TRBV5-6,-,-,TGTGCCAGCAGCTTGAATCCTATTGGGTTGGGCGATGAGCAGTTCTTC,CASSLNPIGLGDEQFF